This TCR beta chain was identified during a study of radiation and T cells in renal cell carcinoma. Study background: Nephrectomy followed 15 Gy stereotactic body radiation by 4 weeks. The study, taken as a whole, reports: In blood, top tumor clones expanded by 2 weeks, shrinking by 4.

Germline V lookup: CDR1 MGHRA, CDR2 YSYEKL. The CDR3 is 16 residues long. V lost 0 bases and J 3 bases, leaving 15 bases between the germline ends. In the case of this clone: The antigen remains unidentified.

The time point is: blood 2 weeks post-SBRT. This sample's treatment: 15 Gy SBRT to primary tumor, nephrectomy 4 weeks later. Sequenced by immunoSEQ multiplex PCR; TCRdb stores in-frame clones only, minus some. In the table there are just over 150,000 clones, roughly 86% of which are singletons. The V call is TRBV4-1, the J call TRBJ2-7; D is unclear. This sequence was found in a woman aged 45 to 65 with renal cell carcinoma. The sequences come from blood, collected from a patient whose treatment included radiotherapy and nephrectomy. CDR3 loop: CASSQEWAVIYYEQYF. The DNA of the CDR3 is TGCGCCAGCAGCCAAGAATGGGCAGTGATCTACTACGAGCAGTACTTC.